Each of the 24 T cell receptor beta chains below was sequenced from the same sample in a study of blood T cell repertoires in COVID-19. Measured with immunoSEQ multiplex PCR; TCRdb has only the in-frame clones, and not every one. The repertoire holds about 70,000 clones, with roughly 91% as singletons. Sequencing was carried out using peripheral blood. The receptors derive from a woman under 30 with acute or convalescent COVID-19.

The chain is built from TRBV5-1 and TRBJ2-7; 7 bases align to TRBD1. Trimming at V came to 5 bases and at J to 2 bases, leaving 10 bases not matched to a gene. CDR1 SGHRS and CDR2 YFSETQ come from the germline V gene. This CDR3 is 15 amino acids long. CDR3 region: CASRLRDSDAYEQYF. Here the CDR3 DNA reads TGCGCCAGCAGGCTCCGGGACAGTGACGCCTACGAGCAGTACTTC.

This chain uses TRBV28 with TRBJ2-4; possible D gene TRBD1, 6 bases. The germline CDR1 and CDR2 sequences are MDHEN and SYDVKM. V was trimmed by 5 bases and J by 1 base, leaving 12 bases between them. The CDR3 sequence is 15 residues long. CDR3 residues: CASSSPGAAKNIQYF. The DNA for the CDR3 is TGTGCCAGCAGTAGTCCAGGGGCGGCCAAAAACATTCAGTACTTC.

CDR3 sequence (DNA): TGTGCCAGCAGCCGTGGGACCGGGACAGGGATATACAATGAGCAGTTCTTC. Protein: CASSRGTGTGIYNEQFF. This rearrangement joins TRBV11-2 to TRBJ2-1; 9 bases agree with TRBD1. CDR1 is SGHAT, CDR2 FQNNGV, per germline. CDR3 length equals 17 residues. V dropped 5 bases and J dropped 4; count of bases not matched to a gene: 12.

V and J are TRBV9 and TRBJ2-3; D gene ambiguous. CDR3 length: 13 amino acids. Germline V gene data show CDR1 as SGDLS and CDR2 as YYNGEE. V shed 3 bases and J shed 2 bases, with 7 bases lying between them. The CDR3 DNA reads TGTGCCAGCAGCGCACAGTTCACAGATACGCAGTATTTT. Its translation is CASSAQFTDTQYF.

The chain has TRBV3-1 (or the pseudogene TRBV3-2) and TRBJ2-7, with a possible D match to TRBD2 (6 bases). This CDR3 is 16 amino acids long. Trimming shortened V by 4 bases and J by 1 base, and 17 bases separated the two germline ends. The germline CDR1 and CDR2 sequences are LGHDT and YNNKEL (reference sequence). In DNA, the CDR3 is TGTGCCAGCAGCCCAGGACTTCTCGGGGGATCCTACGAGCAGTACTTC. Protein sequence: CASSPGLLGGSYEQYF.

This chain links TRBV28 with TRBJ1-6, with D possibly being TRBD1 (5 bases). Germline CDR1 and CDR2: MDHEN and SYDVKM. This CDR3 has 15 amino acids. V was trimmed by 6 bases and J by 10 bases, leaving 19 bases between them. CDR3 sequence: CASRPPFGAKSPLHF. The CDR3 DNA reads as TGTGCCAGCAGACCGCCCTTTGGGGCCAAGTCACCCCTCCACTTT.

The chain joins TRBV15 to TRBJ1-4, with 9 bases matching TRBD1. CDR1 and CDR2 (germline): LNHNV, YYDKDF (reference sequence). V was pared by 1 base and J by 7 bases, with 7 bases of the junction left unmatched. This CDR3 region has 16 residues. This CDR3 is CATSRGQGVRGEKLFF. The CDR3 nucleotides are TGTGCCACCAGCAGAGGACAGGGGGTTCGGGGTGAAAAACTGTTTTTT.

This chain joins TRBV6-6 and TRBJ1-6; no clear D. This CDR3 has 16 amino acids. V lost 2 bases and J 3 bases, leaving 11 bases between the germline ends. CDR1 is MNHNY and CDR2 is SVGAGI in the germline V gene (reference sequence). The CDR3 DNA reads TGTGCCAGCAGTTACGGGAGTGCCGTCTATAATTCACCCCTCCACTTT. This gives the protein CASSYGSAVYNSPLHF.

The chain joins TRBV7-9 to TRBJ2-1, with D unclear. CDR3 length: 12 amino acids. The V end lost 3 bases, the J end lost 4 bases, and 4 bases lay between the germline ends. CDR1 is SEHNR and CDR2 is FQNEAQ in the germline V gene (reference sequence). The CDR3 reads CASSFSYNEQFF. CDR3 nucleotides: TGTGCCAGCAGCTTCTCGTACAATGAGCAGTTCTTC.

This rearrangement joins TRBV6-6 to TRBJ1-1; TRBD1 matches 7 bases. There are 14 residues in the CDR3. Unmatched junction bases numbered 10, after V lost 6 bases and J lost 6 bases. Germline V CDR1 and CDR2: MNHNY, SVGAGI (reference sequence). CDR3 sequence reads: CASSQQGRGAEAFF. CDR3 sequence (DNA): TGTGCCAGCAGCCAACAGGGGAGAGGGGCTGAAGCTTTCTTT.

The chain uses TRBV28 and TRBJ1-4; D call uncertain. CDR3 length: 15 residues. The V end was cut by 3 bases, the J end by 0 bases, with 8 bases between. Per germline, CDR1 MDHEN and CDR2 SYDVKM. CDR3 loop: CASSLHSTTNEKLFF. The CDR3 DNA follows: TGTGCCAGCAGTTTGCATTCTACAACTAATGAAAAACTGTTTTTT.

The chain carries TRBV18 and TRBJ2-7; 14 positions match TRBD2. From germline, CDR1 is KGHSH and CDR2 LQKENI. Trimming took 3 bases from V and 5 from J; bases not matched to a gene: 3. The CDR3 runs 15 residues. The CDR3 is CASSPGTSGSHEQYF. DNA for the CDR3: TGTGCCAGCTCACCCGGGACTAGCGGGAGCCACGAGCAGTACTTC.

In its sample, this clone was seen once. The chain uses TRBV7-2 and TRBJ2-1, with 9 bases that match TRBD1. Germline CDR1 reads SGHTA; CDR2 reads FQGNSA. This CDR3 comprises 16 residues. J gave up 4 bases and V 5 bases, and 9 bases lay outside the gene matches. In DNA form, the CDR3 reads TGTGCCAGCAGCCCGACGGACAGGGGCGGGTACAATGAGCAGTTCTTC. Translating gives CASSPTDRGGYNEQFF.

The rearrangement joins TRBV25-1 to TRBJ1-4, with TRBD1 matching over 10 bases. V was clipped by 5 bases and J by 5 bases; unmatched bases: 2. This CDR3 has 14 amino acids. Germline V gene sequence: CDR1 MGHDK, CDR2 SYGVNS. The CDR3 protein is CASSRTGGNEKLFF. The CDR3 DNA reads TGTGCCAGCAGTAGGACAGGGGGGAATGAAAAACTGTTTTTT.

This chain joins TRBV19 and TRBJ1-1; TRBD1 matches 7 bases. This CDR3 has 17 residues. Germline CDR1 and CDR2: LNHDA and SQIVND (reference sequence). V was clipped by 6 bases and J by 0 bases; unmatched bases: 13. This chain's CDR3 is CASRPRTGSIMNTEAFF. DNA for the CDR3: TGTGCCAGTAGACCAAGGACAGGCAGCATAATGAACACTGAAGCTTTCTTT. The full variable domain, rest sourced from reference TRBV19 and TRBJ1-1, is DGGITQSPKYLFRKEGQNVTLSCEQNLNHDAMYWYRQDPGQGLRLIYYSQIVNDFQKGDIAEGYSVSREKKESFPLTVTSAQKNPTAFYLCASRPRTGSIMNTEAFFGQGTRLTVV.

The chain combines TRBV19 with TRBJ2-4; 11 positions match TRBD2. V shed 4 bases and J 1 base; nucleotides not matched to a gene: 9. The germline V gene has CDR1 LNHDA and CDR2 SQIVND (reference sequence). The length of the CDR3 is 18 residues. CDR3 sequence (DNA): TGTGCCAGTAGTACTAGCGGGGGGTCCCAGAGGGCCAAAAACATTCAGTACTTC. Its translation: CASSTSGGSQRAKNIQYF.

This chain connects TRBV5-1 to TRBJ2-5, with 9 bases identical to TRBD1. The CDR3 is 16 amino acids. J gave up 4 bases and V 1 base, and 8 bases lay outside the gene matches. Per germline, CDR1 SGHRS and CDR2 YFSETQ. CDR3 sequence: CASSLRTQGAGETQYF. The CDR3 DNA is TGCGCCAGCAGCTTGAGGACACAGGGGGCCGGAGAGACCCAGTACTTC.

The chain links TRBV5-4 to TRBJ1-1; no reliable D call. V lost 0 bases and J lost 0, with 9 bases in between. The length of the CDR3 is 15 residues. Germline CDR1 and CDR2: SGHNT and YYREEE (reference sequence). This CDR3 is CASSLGGRMNTEAFF. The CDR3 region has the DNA TGTGCCAGCAGCTTGGGCGGGAGGATGAACACTGAAGCTTTCTTT. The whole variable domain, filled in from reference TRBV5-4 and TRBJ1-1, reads ETGVTQSPTHLIKTRGQQVTLRCSSQSGHNTVSWYQQALGQGPQFIFQYYREEENGRGNFPPRFSGLQFPNYSSELNVNALELDDSALYLCASSLGGRMNTEAFFGQGTRLTVV.

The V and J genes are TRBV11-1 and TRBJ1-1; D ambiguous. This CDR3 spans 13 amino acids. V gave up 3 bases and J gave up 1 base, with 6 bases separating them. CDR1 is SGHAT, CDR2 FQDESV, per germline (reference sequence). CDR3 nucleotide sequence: TGTGCCAGCAGCTTGTACAGGAACACTGAAGCTTTCTTT. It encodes CASSLYRNTEAFF. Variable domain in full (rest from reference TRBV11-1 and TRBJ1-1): EAEVAQSPRYKITEKSQAVAFWCDPISGHATLYWYRQILGQGPELLVQFQDESVVDDSQLPKDRFSAERLKGVDSTLKIQPAELGDSAMYLCASSLYRNTEAFFGQGTRLTVV.

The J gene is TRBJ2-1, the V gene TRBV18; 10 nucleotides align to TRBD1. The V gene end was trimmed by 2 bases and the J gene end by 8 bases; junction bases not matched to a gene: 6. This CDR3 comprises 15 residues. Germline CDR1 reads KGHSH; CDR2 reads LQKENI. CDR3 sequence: CASSPGDRGFDEQFF. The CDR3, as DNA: TGTGCCAGCTCACCAGGGGACAGGGGATTTGATGAGCAGTTCTTC.

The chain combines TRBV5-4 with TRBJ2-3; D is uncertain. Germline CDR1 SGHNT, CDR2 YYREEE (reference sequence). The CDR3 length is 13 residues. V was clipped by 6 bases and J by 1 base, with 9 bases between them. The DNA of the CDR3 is TGTGCCAGCACGATTAGTGGCACAGATACGCAGTATTTT. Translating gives CASTISGTDTQYF.

CDR3 in amino acids: CSVSTSGSFADTQYF. CDR3 nucleotides: TGCAGCGTTTCGACTAGCGGGAGTTTTGCAGATACGCAGTATTTT. This chain connects TRBV29-1 to TRBJ2-3; the match to TRBD2 covers 12 bases. J gave up 4 bases and V 5 bases, and 7 bases lay outside the gene matches. Germline CDR1 and CDR2: SQVTM and ANQGSEA. The CDR3 spans 15 residues.

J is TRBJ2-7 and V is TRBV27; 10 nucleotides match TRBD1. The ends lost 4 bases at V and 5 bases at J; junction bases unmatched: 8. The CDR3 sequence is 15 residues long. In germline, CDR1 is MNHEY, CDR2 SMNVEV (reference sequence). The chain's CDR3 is CASSSRQGAINEQYF. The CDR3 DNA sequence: TGTGCCAGCAGTTCCCGACAGGGGGCGATCAACGAGCAGTACTTC.

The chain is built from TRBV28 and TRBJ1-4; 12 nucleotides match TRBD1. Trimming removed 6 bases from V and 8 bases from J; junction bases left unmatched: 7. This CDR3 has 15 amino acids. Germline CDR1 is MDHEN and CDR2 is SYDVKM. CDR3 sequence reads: CASSPPGQGAEKLFF. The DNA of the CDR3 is TGTGCCAGCAGCCCTCCGGGACAGGGGGCGGAAAAACTGTTTTTT. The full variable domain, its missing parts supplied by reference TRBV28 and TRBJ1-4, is DVKVTQSSRYLVKRTGEKVFLECVQDMDHENMFWYRQDPGLGLRLIYFSYDVKMKEKGDIPEGYSVSREKKERFSLILESASTNQTSMYLCASSPPGQGAEKLFFGSGTQLSVL.